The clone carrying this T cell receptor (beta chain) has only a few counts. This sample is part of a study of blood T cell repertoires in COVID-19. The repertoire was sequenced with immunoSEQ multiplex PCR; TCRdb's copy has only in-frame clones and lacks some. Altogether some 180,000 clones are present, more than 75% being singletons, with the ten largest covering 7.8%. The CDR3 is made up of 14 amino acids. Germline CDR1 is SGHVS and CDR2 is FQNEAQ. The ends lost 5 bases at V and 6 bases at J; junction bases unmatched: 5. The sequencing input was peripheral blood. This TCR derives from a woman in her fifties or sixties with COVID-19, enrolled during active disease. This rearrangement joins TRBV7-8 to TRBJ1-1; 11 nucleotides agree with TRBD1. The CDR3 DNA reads TGTGCCAGCAGCCCGGGACAGGGGGGATCTGAAGCTTTCTTT. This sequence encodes CASSPGQGGSEAFF.